These T cell receptor beta chains were read from a single sample in a study of cytomegalovirus exposure and HLA in healthy donors. TCRdb keeps only in-frame clones here, not all; method: immunoSEQ multiplex PCR. Of 150,000 or so clones in the sample, approximately 81% are singletons; the top ten hold roughly 2.2%. Specimen: PBMCs. The receptors shown here come from a man younger than 35 in good health and CMV-seropositive. Both conserved end residues are part of each CDR3. A D gene is named only where the DNA matches it firmly. Size tells how often a clone was seen (once, few, many) or the class of an expanded clone, and some rows leave it out.

CASSTRTGSYGYTF TGTGCCAGCAGCACCAGAACAGGGAGCTATGGCTACACCTTC TRBV6-5 . . TRBJ1-2
CASSLLADDRTDTQYF TGTGCCAGCAGCTTACTAGCGGACGATCGCACAGATACGCAGTATTTT TRBV5-6 once TRBD2 TRBJ2-3
CATQQGVLAFF TGTGCCACCCAACAGGGCGTTTTGGCTTTCTTT TRBV19 . . TRBJ1-1
CASSVGQDKNSQYF TGTGCCAGCAGTGTAGGACAGGACAAAAACAGTCAGTACTTC TRBV2 . TRBD1 TRBJ2-4
CASSYSRGTGTYEQYF TGTGCCAGCAGTTACTCCCGGGGGACCGGAACCTACGAGCAGTACTTC TRBV6-5 . . TRBJ2-7
CASSTKDSTEAFF TGTGCCAGCAGCACCAAGGACAGCACTGAAGCTTTCTTT TRBV21-1 once . TRBJ1-1
CASSLNYGTEAFF TGCGCCAGCAGCTTGAATTACGGGACTGAAGCTTTCTTT TRBV5-1 . . TRBJ1-1
CASSFQGNEQFF TGCGCCAGCAGCTTCCAGGGGAATGAGCAGTTCTTC TRBV5-1 . . TRBJ2-1
CASSSTLGGSSTDTQYF TGTGCCAGCAGCTCAACCTTGGGGGGGTCGAGCACAGATACGCAGTATTTT TRBV13 once TRBD2 TRBJ2-3
CASSQQGYYGYTF TGTGCCAGCAGTCAACAGGGCTACTATGGCTACACCTTC TRBV7-9 . . TRBJ1-2
CASSRGQGEQYF TGCGCCAGCAGCCGTGGACAGGGAGAGCAGTACTTC TRBV4-3 few TRBD1 TRBJ2-7
CASRDSSSSGNTIYF TGTGCCAGCCGTGACAGTTCGAGCTCTGGAAACACCATATATTTT TRBV18 . . TRBJ1-3
CSVERPGSAEAFF TGCAGCGTTGAAAGGCCAGGATCGGCTGAAGCTTTCTTT TRBV29-1 . . TRBJ1-1
CASSLTGETTNEKLFF TGTGCCAGCAGCTTAACAGGGGAGACTACTAATGAAAAACTGTTTTTT TRBV13 . TRBD1 TRBJ1-4
CASSPWTAGSTEAFF TGTGCCAGTAGTCCGTGGACGGCGGGGAGCACTGAAGCTTTCTTT TRBV19 few . TRBJ1-1
CASSPPGTGNEKLFF TGTGCCAGCTCACCCCCCGGGACAGGGAATGAAAAACTGTTTTTT TRBV18 once TRBD1 TRBJ1-4
CASRRGFEAFF TGTGCCAGCAGACGAGGGTTTGAAGCTTTCTTT TRBV6-5 . . TRBJ1-1
CASSRTRASGEETQYF TGTGCCAGCAGCCGGACGAGGGCTAGCGGGGAAGAGACCCAGTACTTC TRBV7-2 . TRBD2 TRBJ2-5
CASSDPYSSGYTF TGTGCCAGCAGTGACCCATACTCGAGTGGCTACACCTTC TRBV6-1 few . TRBJ1-2
CASREARGRETQYF TGTGCCAGCAGGGAGGCCAGGGGTCGAGAGACCCAGTACTTC TRBV6-1 . . TRBJ2-5
CASKNLESSYNSPLHF TGTGCCAGTAAAAACCTAGAAAGCTCCTATAATTCACCCCTCCACTTT TRBV19 once . TRBJ1-6
CASSLQGASNEKLFF TGTGCCAGCAGCTTACAGGGGGCTTCTAATGAAAAACTGTTTTTT TRBV11-1 . TRBD1 TRBJ1-4
CAISSPTGGANNEQFF TGTGCCATCTCCTCTCCTACGGGGGGGGCGAACAATGAGCAGTTCTTC TRBV10-3 . TRBD2 TRBJ2-1
CASSLVDNEQFF TGCGCCAGCAGCTTGGTAGACAATGAGCAGTTCTTC TRBV5-1 . . TRBJ2-1
CASTQIQGLRPQHF TGTGCCAGCACCCAGATACAGGGTTTGCGGCCCCAGCATTTT TRBV6-6 . . TRBJ1-5
CASSLSPSTDTQYF TGTGCTAGCAGCCTGTCTCCTAGCACAGATACGCAGTATTTT TRBV7-7 . . TRBJ2-3
CASSSPAPTGGGYNEQFF TGTGCCAGCAGCTCCCCTGCCCCTACCGGGGGGGGATACAATGAGCAGTTCTTC TRBV9 . TRBD2 TRBJ2-1
CASNPDRSYEQYF TGTGCCAGCAACCCGGACAGGTCCTACGAGCAGTACTTC TRBV6-1 few TRBD1 TRBJ2-7
CASSQAPGEAGYGYTF TGTGCCAGCAGCCAAGCTCCGGGGGAGGCAGGGTATGGCTACACCTTC TRBV4-2 . . TRBJ1-2
CASSLSTGAGYTF TGTGCCAGCAGTTTATCGACAGGGGCTGGCTACACCTTC TRBV27 few TRBD1 TRBJ1-2
CASSPILTGTTYEQYF TGTGCCAGCTCACCAATCCTGACAGGGACAACCTACGAGCAGTACTTC TRBV18 . TRBD1 TRBJ2-7